This T cell receptor beta chain was found in a study of blood T cell repertoires in COVID-19 (dated by TCRdb to between 2020 and 2021). Concerning the study at large: The collaborator samples originated in the United States, Italy and Spain and spanned the acute and convalescent phases of COVID-19. Where available, HLA class I and class II types were taken from metadata supplied by the sample provider and were not determined by assay-based typing. The samples were drawn from the first 160 participants of the ongoing ImmuneRACE study and from 1,254 subjects provided by 6 global collaborators. The prospective study material was composed of cDNA or gDNA derived from T cells, B-cell-depleted T cells, or PBMCs. The repertoires were released in a freely available public database intended as a resource for research on the immune response to SARS-CoV-2. Sample metadata almost always included a de-identified subject ID, COVID-19 status, age in years and sex. The dataset comprised deeply sampled blood TCRbeta repertoires from subjects exposed to, actively infected with, or recovered from COVID-19. The paper as a whole reports these results and caveats: Clinical and demographic metadata were provided uncurated, with the amount varying by source and participant.

Whole blood was collected in K2EDTA tubes by collaborating institutions according to the institutions' own protocols. Collaborator samples were shipped for TCRbeta analysis as frozen whole blood, isolated PBMCs, or DNA extracted from either sample type. On this clone itself: Its antigen is still unknown. Base qualities are not at hand, and no much larger clone is one base apart.

The CDR3 numbers 17 residues from cysteine through phenylalanine. Just CDR3 DNA is preserved here, 51 bases in frame from base 1. For this chain, trimming is 0 bases at the V end and 2 bases at the J end, and the number of junction bases without a gene match is 6. The germline V gene supplies CDR1 LGHNA and CDR2 YSLEER. TCRbeta CDR3 regions were amplified from genomic DNA by means of the immunoSEQ Assay, a bias-controlled multiplex PCR. Turning to the authors' computational methods: Within the assay, amplification of reference gene primers was used to estimate how many nucleated cells each sample contained. To quantify the absolute abundance of each unique TCRbeta CDR3 rearrangement, sequence reads were collapsed and filtered. For each sample, productive Simpson clonality was calculated by taking the square root of Simpson's diversity index across productive rearrangements. The clones in this table, taken by TCRdb from immuneACCESS, are in-frame only. Not every clone is retained; where verified, under half of the shortfall comes from an unresolved V gene, and the cause of the rest is unknown. That table is the source of V, J and clone size, and D and trimming were worked out from the DNA. This sample comprises some 140,000 clones, 60% to 85% of them detected only once. Around 20% of the sample is taken by the ten largest.

What was sequenced was peripheral blood. This TCR derives from a man older than 75 with acute or convalescent COVID-19. The V and J segments used are TRBV4-3 and TRBJ1-2, and 10 bases in between align with TRBD1. This receptor carries the CDR3 CASSQDSVGQGNYGYTF. The DNA sequence reads TGCGCCAGCAGCCAAGACAGCGTGGGACAGGGGAACTATGGCTACACCTTC.